The sequence of this TCR beta chain was determined in a study of neurological immune-mediated disorders. The CDR3 covers 14 residues. V shed 5 bases and J 6 bases; nucleotides not matched to a gene: 8. Germline V gene sequence: CDR1 LGHDT, CDR2 YNNKEL (reference sequence). Time point denoted: longitudinal time-point 3. Source material was 2 million unsorted PBMCs, stored at -80 °C in RNAlater. The cDNA was generated by 5'RACE with 10-nucleotide random UMIs. From the 5' RACE reads, TCRdb called clonotypes with MiXCR, one entry per CDR3 protein. This sample has fewer than 55,000 distinct CDR3 sequences, with 9.5% to 15% found just once.

Material for sequencing was PBMCs. The chain carries TRBV3-1 and TRBJ1-2; 8 positions match TRBD1. The receptor was isolated from a male donor with HTLV-1-associated myelopathy (HAM/TSP). CDR3: CASSGNQGADGYTF. CDR3 DNA sequence: TGTGCCAGCAGCGGAAATCAGGGGGCGGATGGCTACACCTTC.